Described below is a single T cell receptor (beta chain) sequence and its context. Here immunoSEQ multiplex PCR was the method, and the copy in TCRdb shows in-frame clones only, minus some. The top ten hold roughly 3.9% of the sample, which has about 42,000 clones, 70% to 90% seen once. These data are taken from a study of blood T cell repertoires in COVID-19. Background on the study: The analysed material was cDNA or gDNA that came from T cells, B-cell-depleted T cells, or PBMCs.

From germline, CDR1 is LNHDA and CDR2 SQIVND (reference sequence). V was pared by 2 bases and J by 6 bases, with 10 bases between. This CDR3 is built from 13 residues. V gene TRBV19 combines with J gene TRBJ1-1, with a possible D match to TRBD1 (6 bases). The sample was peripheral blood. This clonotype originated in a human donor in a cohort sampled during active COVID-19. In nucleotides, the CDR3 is TGTGCCAGTAGTATAAACAGGGAAGCTGAAGCTTTCTTT. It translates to CASSINREAEAFF.